Each of the 24 T cell receptor beta chains below was sequenced from the same sample in a study of cytomegalovirus exposure and HLA in healthy donors (dated by TCRdb to 2015 to 2018). The library was produced with the immunoSEQ multiplex PCR assay. The multiplex PCR relied on a mix of 60 forward primers for TCR Vbeta segments and 13 reverse primers for TCR Jbeta segments. In TCRdb, the immuneACCESS table is reduced to in-frame sequences with V and J assigned. These tables do not hold every clone; where another copy was compared, an unresolved V gene accounts for under half, and the others remain unexplained. The sample table includes about 190,000 clones. The top ten clones comprise 0.75% to 1% of the sample. Sequencing was done on a sample of PBMCs. The receptors derive from a woman younger than 45 in good health and CMV-seropositive.

The chain has TRBV29-1 and TRBJ2-3; 8 positions agree with TRBD2. This CDR3 has 14 amino acids. Germline loops: CDR1 SQVTM, CDR2 ANQGSEA. The CDR3 bases are TGCGGCTCCTCGGGGGGGGAGGTGACAGATACGCAGTATTTT. Translated: CGSSGGEVTDTQYF.

The chain links TRBV15 to TRBJ1-5; D gene ambiguous. CDR1 is LNHNV, CDR2 YYDKDF, per germline (reference sequence). V shed 1 base and J shed 4 bases, with 5 bases lying between them. CDR3 length: 13 residues. The CDR3 region has the DNA TGTGCCACCAGCAGAGGTACTAATCAGCCCCAGCATTTT. It codes for CATSRGTNQPQHF.

The V and J genes are TRBV28 and TRBJ2-2; weak D call: TRBD2 (5 bases). The germline V gene has CDR1 MDHEN and CDR2 SYDVKM. V dropped 3 bases and J dropped 4 bases, with 12 bases sitting between them. The CDR3 contains 15 residues. The CDR3 nucleotides are TGTGCCAGCAGTTTTGGGCTAGCTCCCACCGGGGAGCTGTTTTTT. It is translated as CASSFGLAPTGELFF.

J is TRBJ2-3 and V is TRBV18; perhaps TRBD2 as D (6 bases). Germline CDR1 reads KGHSH; CDR2 reads LQKENI. With 4 bases removed from V and 7 bases from J, the gap between germline ends came to 15 bases. This CDR3 is 14 amino acids long. The CDR3 DNA reads as TGTGCCAGCTCACGGGGAAGCGGGCTGCATACGCAGTATTTT. Its protein is CASSRGSGLHTQYF.

The V gene is TRBV27, the J gene TRBJ2-5; 10 bases agree with TRBD2. From germline, CDR1 is MNHEY and CDR2 SMNVEV (reference sequence). This CDR3 comprises 13 residues. J lost 6 bases, V lost 3 bases, and 1 base had no gene match. The CDR3 is CASSFSGRKTQYF. Written as DNA, the CDR3 is TGTGCCAGCAGTTTTAGCGGGAGGAAGACCCAGTACTTC.

The CDR3 region has the DNA TGCGCCAGCAGTGGGCCCTCCTACGAGCAGTACTTC. Its protein product is CASSGPSYEQYF. The rearrangement joins TRBV10-2 to TRBJ2-7; D is undetermined. Germline CDR1 and CDR2: WSHSY and SAAADI. CDR3 length: 12 residues. V dropped 4 bases and J dropped 0 bases, with 4 bases sitting between them.

V gene TRBV4-1 combines with J gene TRBJ2-5; D unresolved. Gene TRBJ2-7 matches the end of the DNA better, so the J call may be wrong. Germline assignment: CDR1 MGHRA and CDR2 YSYEKL. This CDR3 contains 15 residues. This CDR3 is CASSQMSQISYEQYF. DNA for the CDR3: TGCGCCAGCAGCCAAATGTCACAGATATCCTACGAGCAGTACTTC.

The chain joins TRBV18 to TRBJ1-1; no definite D call. Trimming left V 2 bases short and J 1 base short, with 5 bases between. Per germline, CDR1 KGHSH and CDR2 LQKENI. This CDR3 region has 13 residues. The CDR3 DNA reads as TGTGCCAGCTCACCAGAGGGGAACACTGAAGCTTTCTTT. As protein: CASSPEGNTEAFF.

The rearrangement uses TRBV11-2 and TRBJ1-2; D is ambiguous. The CDR3 consists of 12 residues. Germline CDR1 is SGHAT and CDR2 is FQNNGV. Trimming took 3 bases from V and 7 from J, leaving 9 bases between them. The CDR3 loop reads CASSLGTSGYTF. The CDR3 DNA follows: TGTGCCAGCAGCTTGGGCACCTCTGGCTACACCTTC.

This chain uses TRBV4-3 with TRBJ2-1; possibly TRBD1 for D (6 bases). V was trimmed by 4 bases and J by 7 bases, leaving 14 bases between them. The CDR3 is 14 amino acids. Germline loops: CDR1 LGHNA, CDR2 YSLEER. CDR3 sequence: CASSPDRTQNEQFF. For the CDR3, the DNA is TGCGCCAGCAGCCCTGACAGGACGCAAAATGAGCAGTTCTTC.

This chain uses TRBV27 with TRBJ2-2; 11 bases are shared with TRBD2. V lost 5 bases, J lost 2 bases, and 19 bases stayed unmatched. This CDR3 has 21 amino acids. CDR1 is MNHEY, CDR2 SMNVEV, per germline (reference sequence). CDR3: CASSPLRGVAGGPTNTGELFF. CDR3 nucleotides: TGTGCCAGCAGTCCCCTGCGTGGGGTAGCGGGGGGGCCGACAAACACCGGGGAGCTGTTTTTT.

The chain joins TRBV5-6 to TRBJ1-2; TRBD1 matches 8 bases. V gave up 0 bases and J gave up 4 bases; unmatched junction bases: 2. This CDR3 is 14 amino acids long. Germline loops: CDR1 SGHDT, CDR2 YYEEEE. As DNA, the CDR3 is TGTGCCAGCAGCTTGGCGGGGACAGGCTATGGCTACACCTTC. Translating gives CASSLAGTGYGYTF.

The rearrangement uses TRBV4-3 and TRBJ2-3; 9 bases map to TRBD1. CDR1 is LGHNA, CDR2 YSLEER, per germline. The CDR3 covers 17 residues. The V segment lost 3 bases and the J segment 5 bases; nucleotides outside the gene matches: 12. The CDR3 here is CASSQLTGGELGDTQYF. CDR3 coding DNA: TGCGCCAGCAGCCAGCTCACAGGGGGCGAGTTGGGAGATACGCAGTATTTT.

The rearrangement uses TRBV6-4 and TRBJ1-5, with 10 bases aligning to TRBD1. With V trimmed by 4 bases and J by 2 bases, 2 bases remained unmatched. Germline CDR1 reads MRHNA; CDR2 reads SNTAGT. The CDR3 totals 15 residues. DNA for the CDR3: TGTGCCAGCAGTGCCGGGACAGGGGGCAATCAGCCCCAGCATTTT. As protein: CASSAGTGGNQPQHF.

This chain's CDR3 is CASSLYDRQAFF. The DNA for the CDR3 is TGTGCCAGCAGCTTATACGACAGGCAAGCTTTCTTT. The chain employs TRBV7-9 and TRBJ1-1, with D maybe TRBD1 (6 bases). Per germline, CDR1 SEHNR and CDR2 FQNEAQ (reference sequence). V shed 2 bases and J shed 9 bases, with 10 bases lying between them. This CDR3 has 12 residues.

The chain is built from TRBV6-1 and TRBJ2-4; 7 bases agree with TRBD1. Trimming at V came to 3 bases and at J to 0 bases, leaving 5 bases not matched to a gene. The CDR3 contains 16 residues. Germline values: CDR1 MNHNS, CDR2 SASEGT. In DNA form, the CDR3 reads TGTGCCAGCAGTGAGACAGGGACCCTAGCCAAAAACATTCAGTACTTC. As protein: CASSETGTLAKNIQYF.

The V gene is TRBV18, the J gene TRBJ1-4; D not certain. This CDR3 spans 16 amino acids. Trimming left V 5 bases short and J 2 bases short, with 15 bases between. The germline gives CDR1 KGHSH, CDR2 LQKENI. CDR3 sequence: CASSYAPARTNEKLFF. CDR3 sequence (DNA): TGTGCCAGCTCATACGCCCCGGCGAGGACTAATGAAAAACTGTTTTTT.

The chain carries TRBV9 and TRBJ1-2; D gene uncertain. V was cut by 2 bases and J by 2 bases, with 13 bases left in between. CDR1 and CDR2 from the germline V gene are SGDLS and YYNGEE. CDR3 length: 15 residues. CDR3 sequence reads: CASSVGPPGNYGYTF. CDR3 DNA: TGTGCCAGCAGCGTCGGACCCCCGGGGAACTATGGCTACACCTTC.

The chain has TRBV18 and TRBJ1-1; D is ambiguous. Germline CDR1 reads KGHSH; CDR2 reads LQKENI. With 1 base removed from V and 3 bases from J, the gap between germline ends came to 6 bases. The length of the CDR3 is 13 residues. The CDR3: CASSPRADTEAFF. The CDR3 nucleotides read TGTGCCAGCTCACCACGTGCAGACACTGAAGCTTTCTTT.

The chain carries TRBV6-6 and TRBJ1-2; D call uncertain. CDR1 is MNHNY, CDR2 SVGAGI, per germline (reference sequence). CDR3 length equals 12 residues. V was pared by 0 bases and J by 8 bases, with 7 bases between. Here the CDR3 reads CASSYSAVGYTF. Here the CDR3 DNA reads TGTGCCAGCAGTTACTCGGCGGTCGGCTACACCTTC.

The gene calls are TRBV18 and TRBJ2-7; D ambiguous. Trimming cost V 5 bases and J 2 bases, with 13 bases left between them. Germline CDR1 and CDR2: KGHSH and LQKENI. This CDR3 is 14 amino acids long. As DNA, the CDR3 is TGTGCCAGCTCAGTAAGAGTAGAAACCTACGAGCAGTACTTC. This translates into CASSVRVETYEQYF. The whole variable domain, filled in from reference TRBV18 and TRBJ2-7, reads NAGVMQNPRHLVRRRGQEARLRCSPMKGHSHVYWYRQLPEEGLKFMVYLQKENIIDESGMPKERFSAEFPKEGPSILRIQQVVRGDSAAYFCASSVRVETYEQYFGPGTRLTVT.

The V call is TRBV27, the J call TRBJ1-1; no clear D gene. Germline CDR1 MNHEY, CDR2 SMNVEV (reference sequence). The CDR3 has 15 residues. V lost 0 bases and J lost 5, with 13 bases in between. As DNA, the CDR3 is TGTGCCAGCAGTTTATCCGTGTCAGGAACTACTGAAGCTTTCTTT. It encodes CASSLSVSGTTEAFF.

The rearrangement joins TRBV7-2 to TRBJ2-7; 7 positions match TRBD2. Trimming took 0 bases from V and 2 from J; bases not matched to a gene: 25. CDR3 length: 22 residues. CDR1 SGHTA and CDR2 FQGNSA come from the germline V gene. CDR3 DNA sequence: TGTGCCAGCAGCTTAGCGCTCACCCTATTTTTGGGAGGGTCCTCAGCCCCCTACGAGCAGTACTTC. Residues: CASSLALTLFLGGSSAPYEQYF.

The genes are TRBV9 and TRBJ1-2; TRBD1 matches 8 bases. Trimming at V came to 0 bases and at J to 2 bases, leaving 6 bases not matched to a gene. This CDR3 region has 16 residues. The germline CDR1 and CDR2 sequences are SGDLS and YYNGEE. The CDR3 nucleotides read TGTGCCAGCAGCGTAGGGGGGACAGGCAGAAACTATGGCTACACCTTC. It specifies CASSVGGTGRNYGYTF.